This T cell receptor (beta chain) derives from a study of cytomegalovirus exposure and HLA in healthy donors. This PCR relied on a set of 60 Vbeta primers and 13 Jbeta primers. Measured with immunoSEQ multiplex PCR; TCRdb has only the in-frame clones, and not every one. The profile shows roughly 84,000 clones, 70% to 80% of them singletons. Trimming left V 4 bases short and J 5 bases short, with 12 bases between. The germline V gene has CDR1 MNHEY and CDR2 SVGAGI. The CDR3 extends over 14 amino acids. The chain has TRBV6-5 and TRBJ1-5, with unresolved D. Sequencing used PBMCs. The TCR was taken from a human donor in good health. CDR3 amino acids: CASSSPGRDQPQHF. CDR3 in DNA: TGTGCCAGCAGTTCCCCGGGAAGGGATCAGCCCCAGCATTTT.